Sequencing of this TCR beta chain was carried out in a study of response to subunit inactivated influenza vaccine. The V gene's germline CDR1 is DFQATT and CDR2 SNEGSKA (reference sequence). V gave up 6 bases and J gave up 1 base; unmatched junction bases: 10. The CDR3 contains 15 residues. TCRdb passed the RT-PCR reads through MiXCR, listing each CDR3 protein once. The repertoire holds about 570,000 distinct CDR3 sequences, roughly 12% seen once, with approximately 11% in the top ten. This clonotype was counted a few times. This sample was also put to use in a study of T cells expressing NK-cell markers. That paper states: Production of TCR beta cDNA relied on 5'RACE template switching with UMIs. Repertoires of TCR beta were obtained from T cells sorted as CD3+CD56+NKG2C+, CD3+CD56+NKG2C- and CD3+CD56-NKG2C+. Alpha-beta TCR T cells were the sole sorting target in several experiments, owing to an anti-gamma-delta TCR antibody.

This clonotype originated in a man between 50 and 59 years old who received an inactivated influenza vaccine. Sample: PBMCs from blood, taken on the day of vaccination. The gene calls are TRBV20-1 and TRBJ2-5; 8 bases line up with TRBD2. The CDR3 DNA reads TGCAGTGCCGGACTAGCCATACTCCCCCAAGAGACCCAGTACTTC. It codes for CSAGLAILPQETQYF.